This T cell receptor beta chain is from a study of T cell responses to AZD1222 COVID-19 vaccine. Whole-study results and caveats: In a largely white British group with more females than males, clonal diversity was possibly underestimated. Along spike, vaccine-associated CD4 TCRs were found throughout, with dominance at 160-218 and 743-854. Sampling captured repertoires only after the peak T cell response.

Points on this clone: The antigen is undetermined.

Measured with immunoSEQ multiplex PCR; TCRdb has only the in-frame clones, and not every one. Here the sample spans about 93,000 clones, just over 85% being singletons. The CDR3 runs 15 residues. Trimming at V came to 0 bases and at J to 8 bases, leaving 4 bases not matched to a gene. Germline V gene lookup returns CDR1 SGHRS and CDR2 YFSETQ. The sample was peripheral blood, taken on day 0 of AZD1222 vaccination. The chain couples TRBV5-1 to TRBJ2-4, with 11 positions matching TRBD1. This TCR was sampled from an adult in good health. CDR3 nucleotides: TGCGCCAGCAGCTTGGGTGGGACAGGGGGTCACATTCAGTACTTC. Translation: CASSLGGTGGHIQYF.